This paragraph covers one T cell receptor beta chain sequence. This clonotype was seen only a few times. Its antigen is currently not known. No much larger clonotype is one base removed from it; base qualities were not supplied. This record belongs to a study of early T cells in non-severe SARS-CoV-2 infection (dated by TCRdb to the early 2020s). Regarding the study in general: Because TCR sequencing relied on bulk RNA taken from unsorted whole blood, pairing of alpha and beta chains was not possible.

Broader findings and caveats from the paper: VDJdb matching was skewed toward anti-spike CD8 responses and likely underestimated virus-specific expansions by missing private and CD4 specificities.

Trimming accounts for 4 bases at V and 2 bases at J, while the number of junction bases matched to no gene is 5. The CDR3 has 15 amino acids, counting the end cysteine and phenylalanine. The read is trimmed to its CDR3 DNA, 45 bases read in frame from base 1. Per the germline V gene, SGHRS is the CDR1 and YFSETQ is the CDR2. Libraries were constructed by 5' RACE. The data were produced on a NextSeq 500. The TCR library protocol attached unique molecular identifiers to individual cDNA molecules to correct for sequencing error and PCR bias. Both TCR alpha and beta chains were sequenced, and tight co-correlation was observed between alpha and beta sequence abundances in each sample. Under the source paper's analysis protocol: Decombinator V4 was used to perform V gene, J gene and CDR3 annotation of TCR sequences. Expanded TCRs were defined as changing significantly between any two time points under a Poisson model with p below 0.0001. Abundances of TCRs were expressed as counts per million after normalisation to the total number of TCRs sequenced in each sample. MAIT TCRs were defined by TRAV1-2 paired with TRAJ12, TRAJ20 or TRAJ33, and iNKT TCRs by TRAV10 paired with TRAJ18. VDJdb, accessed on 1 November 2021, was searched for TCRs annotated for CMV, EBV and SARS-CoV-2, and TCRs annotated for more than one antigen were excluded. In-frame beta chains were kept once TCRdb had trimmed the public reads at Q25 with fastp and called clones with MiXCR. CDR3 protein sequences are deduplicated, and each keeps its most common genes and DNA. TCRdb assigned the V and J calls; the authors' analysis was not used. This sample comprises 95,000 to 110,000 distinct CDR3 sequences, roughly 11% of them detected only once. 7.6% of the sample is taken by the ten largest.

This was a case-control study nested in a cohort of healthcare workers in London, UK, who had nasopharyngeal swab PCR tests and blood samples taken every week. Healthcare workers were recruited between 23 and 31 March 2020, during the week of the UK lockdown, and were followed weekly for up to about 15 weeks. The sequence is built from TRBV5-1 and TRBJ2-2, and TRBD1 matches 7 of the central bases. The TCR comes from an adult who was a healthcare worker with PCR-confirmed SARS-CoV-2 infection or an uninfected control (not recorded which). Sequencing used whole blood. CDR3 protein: CASSAGTDNTGELFF. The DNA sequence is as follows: TGCGCCAGCAGCGCCGGGACAGATAACACCGGGGAGCTGTTTTTT.